The rows below give T cell receptor beta chains drawn from one sample of a study of cytomegalovirus exposure and HLA in healthy donors. Produced via immunoSEQ multiplex PCR; TCRdb's table is partial and in-frame only. The repertoire includes approximately 220,000 clones, under 80% of them detected once, and around 0.2% sits in the top ten. Material: PBMCs. These receptors all come from a girl aged 2-10 years in good health and CMV-seronegative. The CDR3 runs from the conserved cysteine through the conserved F or W. The order of the fields is V gene, J gene, clone size, D gene, CDR3 DNA, CDR3 protein. The D gene is left open where the match is weak. Size tells how often a clone was seen (once, few, many) or the class of an expanded clone, and some rows leave it out.

V: TRBV5-1
J: TRBJ2-2
size: NA
D: NA
DNA: TGCGCCAGCAGCCGCCAACCACAGACCCTGAACACCGGGGAGCTGTTTTTT
CDR3: CASSRQPQTLNTGELFF

V: TRBV5-4
J: TRBJ2-7
size: NA
D: NA
DNA: TGTGCCAGCAGCTTGGACAGATACGAGCAGTACTTC
CDR3: CASSLDRYEQYF

V: TRBV1
J: TRBJ2-5
size: NA
D: NA
DNA: TGCACCAGCAGCCAAGGGGCCCGCGAGACCCAGTACTTC
CDR3: CTSSQGARETQYF

V: TRBV10-1
J: TRBJ2-7
size: NA
D: TRBD2
DNA: TGCGCCAGCAGGGACTTGCCGGGGGGTGAGCAGTACTTC
CDR3: CASRDLPGGEQYF

V: TRBV19
J: TRBJ2-2
size: NA
D: TRBD2
DNA: TGTGCCAGTAGAAAAAAGACTAGCGGGGGGTCCGGGGAGCTGTTTTTT
CDR3: CASRKKTSGGSGELFF

V: TRBV5-1
J: TRBJ2-5
size: NA
D: TRBD2
DNA: TGCGCCAGCAGGAGGCTAGCGGGAGCCCAAGAGACCCAGTACTTC
CDR3: CASRRLAGAQETQYF

V: TRBV5-1
J: TRBJ2-7
size: NA
D: TRBD2
DNA: TGCGCCAGCAGCATTTCTAGCGGGGGGGCCTACGAGCAGTACTTC
CDR3: CASSISSGGAYEQYF

V: TRBV4-1
J: TRBJ2-2
size: NA
D: TRBD1
DNA: TGCGCCAGCAGCCAGTCCGGGACAGGGTGGACCGGGGAGCTGTTTTTT
CDR3: CASSQSGTGWTGELFF

V: TRBV5-4
J: TRBJ1-1
size: NA
D: TRBD1
DNA: TGTGCCAGCAGCTTGGCCGGGGACAGGGTCGACACTGAAGCTTTCTTT
CDR3: CASSLAGDRVDTEAFF

V: TRBV18
J: TRBJ1-1
size: NA
D: TRBD1
DNA: TGTGCCAGCTCACCCCTAGGTCCCGATGCAGGGGGCATGAGGACTGAAGCTTTCTTT
CDR3: CASSPLGPDAGGMRTEAFF

V: TRBV6-1
J: TRBJ1-1
size: NA
D: NA
DNA: TGTGCCAGCCAAGGACAGAACACTGAAGCTTTCTTT
CDR3: CASQGQNTEAFF

V: TRBV7-6
J: TRBJ2-7
size: NA
D: TRBD2
DNA: TGTGCCAGCAGCTTAGGGGGCGGGAGCGGCGAGCAGTACTTC
CDR3: CASSLGGGSGEQYF

V: TRBV28
J: TRBJ2-5
size: NA
D: NA
DNA: TGTGCCAGCAGCGCCCCATCGGGATTGGAGACCCAGTACTTC
CDR3: CASSAPSGLETQYF

V: TRBV30
J: TRBJ2-7
size: NA
D: NA
DNA: TGTGCCTGGAGCGGGATAGGAAACTACGAGCAGTACTTC
CDR3: CAWSGIGNYEQYF

V: TRBV5-6
J: TRBJ1-2
size: few
D: NA
DNA: TGTGCCAGCAGCCCCATCGACAGGCGTGAGACTTATGGCTACACCTTC
CDR3: CASSPIDRRETYGYTF

V: TRBV5-6
J: TRBJ2-1
size: few
D: TRBD2
DNA: TGTGCCAGCAGCTTAATACTAGCGACTTACAATGAGCAGTTCTTC
CDR3: CASSLILATYNEQFF

V: TRBV5-8
J: TRBJ1-4
size: NA
D: TRBD1
DNA: TGTGCCAGCAGCTTAGCCTCGGGACAGCTAAACTTT
CDR3: CASSLASGQLNF

V: TRBV10-3
J: TRBJ1-5
size: NA
D: NA
DNA: TGTGCCATCAGTGAGGGGAGTAGAAGCAATCAGCCCCAGCATTTT
CDR3: CAISEGSRSNQPQHF

V: TRBV29-1
J: TRBJ2-7
size: NA
D: NA
DNA: TGCAGCGCGGGTCCCCGGGAGTTCGAGCAGTACTTC
CDR3: CSAGPREFEQYF

V: TRBV21-1
J: TRBJ1-5
size: NA
D: NA
DNA: TGTGCCAGCAGCAATCCGAGGGACTCCGGACCCCACAATCAGCCCCAGCATTTT
CDR3: CASSNPRDSGPHNQPQHF

V: TRBV19
J: TRBJ1-2
size: NA
D: NA
DNA: TGTGCCACCCACGCTCCAGGCCTGTCAAGGTATGGCTACACCTTC
CDR3: CATHAPGLSRYGYTF

V: TRBV18
J: TRBJ2-2
size: NA
D: TRBD1
DNA: TGTGCCAGCTCACCGGGACAGACCGGGGAGCTGTTTTTT
CDR3: CASSPGQTGELFF

V: TRBV4-1
J: TRBJ2-1
size: NA
D: NA
DNA: TGCGCCAGCAGCCAAGATAATCGGGACTGGGGTGAGCAGTTCTTC
CDR3: CASSQDNRDWGEQFF

V: TRBV4-1
J: TRBJ2-5
size: NA
D: NA
DNA: TGCGCCAGCAGCTCGGGACCCTTGGGAGGAGAGACCCAGTACTTC
CDR3: CASSSGPLGGETQYF

V: TRBV19
J: TRBJ2-7
size: NA
D: NA
DNA: TGTGCCAGTAGTATAAGAGGAAACTCCTACGAGCAGTACTTC
CDR3: CASSIRGNSYEQYF

V: TRBV30
J: TRBJ2-1
size: NA
D: NA
DNA: TGTGCCTGGAGTGTTACCGCGACTGCAAGGCAGTTCTTC
CDR3: CAWSVTATARQFF

V: TRBV5-1
J: TRBJ2-6
size: NA
D: NA
DNA: TGCGCCAGCAGCTTGGCTGGGCCCGGGGCCAACGTCCTGACTTTC
CDR3: CASSLAGPGANVLTF

V: TRBV6-1
J: TRBJ1-2
size: NA
D: TRBD1
DNA: TGTGCCAGCAGTGATGCGCCCGGGGACGGCAGGGGGGATGGCTACACCTTC
CDR3: CASSDAPGDGRGDGYTF

V: TRBV4-2
J: TRBJ2-3
size: NA
D: NA
DNA: TGTGCCAGCAGCCAAGTTCAGGGTTCGAGTTATTCAGATACGCAGTATTTT
CDR3: CASSQVQGSSYSDTQYF

V: TRBV14
J: TRBJ2-1
size: NA
D: NA
DNA: TGTGCCAGCAGCCACAGAAGCACGGAGGGCTCCTACAATGAGCAGTTCTTC
CDR3: CASSHRSTEGSYNEQFF

V: TRBV13
J: TRBJ2-1
size: once
D: NA
DNA: TGTGCCAGCAGCTGGGTAGCGGACAATGAGCAGTTCTTC
CDR3: CASSWVADNEQFF

V: TRBV7-9
J: TRBJ1-3
size: NA
D: NA
DNA: TGTGCCAGCGGTACACCGAAATTCTCTGGAAACACCATATATTTT
CDR3: CASGTPKFSGNTIYF

V: TRBV2
J: TRBJ1-2
size: NA
D: NA
DNA: TGTGCCAGCAGCTACGAGGGGGTAGGGTCGGATGGCTACACCTTC
CDR3: CASSYEGVGSDGYTF

V: TRBV5-6
J: TRBJ1-2
size: few
D: NA
DNA: TGTGCCAGCAGCTTGTTTGAGGCAAACTATGGCTACACCTTC
CDR3: CASSLFEANYGYTF

V: TRBV10-3
J: TRBJ1-1
size: NA
D: NA
DNA: TGTGCCATCAGGGACAGTAATTCGAACACTGAAGCTTTCTTT
CDR3: CAIRDSNSNTEAFF

V: TRBV5-6
J: TRBJ2-7
size: once
D: NA
DNA: TGTGCCAGCAGCTTGGTGAGCGGATCCTACGAGCAGTACTTC
CDR3: CASSLVSGSYEQYF

V: TRBV5-4
J: TRBJ2-1
size: NA
D: NA
DNA: TGTGCCAGCAGCACATCGGAGGGGGCGGTTCGTGGTGAGCAGTTCTTC
CDR3: CASSTSEGAVRGEQFF

V: TRBV29-1
J: TRBJ1-2
size: NA
D: NA
DNA: TGCAGCGTTAAAGCCGCCACTCCACTGGTCGGCTACACCTTC
CDR3: CSVKAATPLVGYTF

V: TRBV4-2
J: TRBJ1-4
size: few
D: NA
DNA: TGTGCCAGCAGCCAAGATCAGGCAAATTGGGAAAAACTGTTTTTT
CDR3: CASSQDQANWEKLFF

V: TRBV2
J: TRBJ1-1
size: NA
D: NA
DNA: TGTGCCAGCAGTGAGGTAGGGGGCACTGAAGCTTTCTTT
CDR3: CASSEVGGTEAFF